This T cell receptor beta chain is drawn from a study of metastatic and nonmetastatic thyroid tumors. In this sample, this clone turned up many times. Its target is not known. A clone one base away is much larger, so this may be a read error. Other DNA sequences in the sample encode the same CDR3. General observations from the study: Reportedly, malignant thyroid tumors had significantly higher TCR beta diversity than benign nodules, in blood and tumor.

Patients had received no treatment of any kind before thyroid surgery. TCRdb re-analyzed the PCR reads using MiXCR. The sample records tens of thousands of clones, 11% to 15% being singletons. CDR3 length: 13 amino acids. In germline, CDR1 is DFQATT, CDR2 SNEGSKA (reference sequence). This TCR derives from a male donor with papillary thyroid cancer or a benign thyroid nodule (not recorded which). Some clones in this sample may be carry-over from other donors' samples. Sequencing was carried out using blood. The genes are TRBV20-1 and TRBJ1-2, with 7 bases lining up with TRBD1. The CDR3 DNA is TGCAGCGCTAGCGCCAGGGGGAGATATGGCTACACCTTC. This translates into CSASARGRYGYTF.